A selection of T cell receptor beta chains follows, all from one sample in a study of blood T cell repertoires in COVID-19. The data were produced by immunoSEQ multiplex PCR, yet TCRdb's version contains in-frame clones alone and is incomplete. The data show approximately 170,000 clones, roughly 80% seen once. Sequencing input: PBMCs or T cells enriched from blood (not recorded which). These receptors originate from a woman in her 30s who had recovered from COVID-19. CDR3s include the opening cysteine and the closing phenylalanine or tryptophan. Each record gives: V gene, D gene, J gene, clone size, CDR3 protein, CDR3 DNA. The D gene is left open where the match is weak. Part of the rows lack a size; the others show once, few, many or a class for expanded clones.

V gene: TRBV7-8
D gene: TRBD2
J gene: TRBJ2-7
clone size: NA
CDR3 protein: CASSLSGGRAYEQYF
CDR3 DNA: TGTGCCAGCAGCTTATCGGGCGGGAGGGCGTACGAGCAGTACTTC

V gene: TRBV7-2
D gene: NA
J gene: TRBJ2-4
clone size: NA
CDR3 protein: CASSLDRNIQYF
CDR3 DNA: TGTGCCAGCAGCTTAGACAGGAACATTCAGTACTTC

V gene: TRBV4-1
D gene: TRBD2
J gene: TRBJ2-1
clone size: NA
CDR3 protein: CASSQFGTSGGGEQFF
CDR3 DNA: TGCGCCAGCAGCCAATTCGGGACTAGCGGGGGAGGTGAGCAGTTCTTC

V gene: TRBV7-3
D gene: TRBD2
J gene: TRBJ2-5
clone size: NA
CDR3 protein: CASSQGLAGGRGQETQYF
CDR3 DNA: TGTGCCAGCAGCCAAGGACTAGCGGGAGGGCGTGGCCAAGAGACCCAGTACTTC

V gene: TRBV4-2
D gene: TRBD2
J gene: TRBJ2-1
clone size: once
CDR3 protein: CASSQESGGALNEQFF
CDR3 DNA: TGTGCCAGCAGCCAGGAAAGCGGGGGGGCCCTCAATGAGCAGTTCTTC

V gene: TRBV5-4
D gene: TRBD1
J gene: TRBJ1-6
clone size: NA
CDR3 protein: CASSFLLSNRGNSPLHF
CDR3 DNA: TGTGCCAGCAGCTTTTTACTATCGAACAGGGGGAATTCACCCCTCCACTTT

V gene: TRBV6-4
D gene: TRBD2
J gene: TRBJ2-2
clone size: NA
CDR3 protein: CASSEGSGATGELFF
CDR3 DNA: TGTGCCAGCAGTGAGGGTAGCGGGGCCACCGGGGAGCTGTTTTTT

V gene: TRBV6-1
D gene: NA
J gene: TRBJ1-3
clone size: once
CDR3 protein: CASSESSGNTIYF
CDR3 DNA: TGTGCCAGCAGTGAGAGCTCTGGAAACACCATATATTTT

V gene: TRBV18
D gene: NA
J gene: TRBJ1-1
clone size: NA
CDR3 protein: CASSPYGHVSGMNTEAFF
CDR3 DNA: TGTGCCAGCTCACCATACGGTCACGTCTCCGGGATGAACACTGAAGCTTTCTTT

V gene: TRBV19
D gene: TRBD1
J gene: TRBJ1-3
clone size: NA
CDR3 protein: CASRSQGASGNTIYF
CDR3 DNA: TGTGCCAGTAGATCGCAGGGGGCCTCTGGAAACACCATATATTTT

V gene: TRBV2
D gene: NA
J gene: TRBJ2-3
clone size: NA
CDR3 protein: CASSVFSSVSTDTQYF
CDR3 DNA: TGTGCCAGCAGTGTATTCTCCAGTGTTAGCACAGATACGCAGTATTTT

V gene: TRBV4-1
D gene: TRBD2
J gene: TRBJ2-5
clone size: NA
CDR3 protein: CASSWAAGGYQETQYF
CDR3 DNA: TGCGCCAGCAGCTGGGCAGCGGGAGGATACCAAGAGACCCAGTACTTC

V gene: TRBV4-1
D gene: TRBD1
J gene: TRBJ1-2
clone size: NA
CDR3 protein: CASSRQGVGYTF
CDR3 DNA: TGCGCCAGCAGCCGACAGGGAGTTGGCTACACCTTC

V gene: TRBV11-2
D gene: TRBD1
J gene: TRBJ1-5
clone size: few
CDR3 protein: CASSVTGVQPQHF
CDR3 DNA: TGTGCCAGCAGCGTGACAGGGGTTCAGCCCCAGCATTTT

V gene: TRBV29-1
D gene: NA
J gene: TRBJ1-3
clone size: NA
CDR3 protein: CSVGGSPTYGNTIYF
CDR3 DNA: TGCAGCGTTGGAGGGAGCCCCACATATGGAAACACCATATATTTT

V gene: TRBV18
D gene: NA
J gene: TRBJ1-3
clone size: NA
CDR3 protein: CASSQDMTSGNTIYF
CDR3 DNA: TGTGCCAGCTCACAGGACATGACCTCTGGAAACACCATATATTTT

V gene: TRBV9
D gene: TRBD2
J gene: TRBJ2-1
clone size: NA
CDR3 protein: CASSVGLAGAAEQFF
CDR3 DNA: TGTGCCAGCAGCGTGGGACTAGCGGGGGCGGCTGAGCAGTTCTTC

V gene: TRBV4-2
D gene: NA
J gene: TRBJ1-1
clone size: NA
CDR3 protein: CASSPMEGRPEAFF
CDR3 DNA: TGTGCCAGCAGCCCAATGGAGGGTAGGCCTGAAGCTTTCTTT

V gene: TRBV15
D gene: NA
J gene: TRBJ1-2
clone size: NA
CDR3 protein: CATSTGQGRVYGYTF
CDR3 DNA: TGTGCCACCAGCACCGGACAAGGAAGGGTCTATGGCTACACCTTC

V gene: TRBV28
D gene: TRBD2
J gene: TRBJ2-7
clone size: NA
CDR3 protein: CASSWGTRWESSYEQYF
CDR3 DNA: TGTGCCAGCAGTTGGGGGACTAGATGGGAGAGCTCCTACGAGCAGTACTTC

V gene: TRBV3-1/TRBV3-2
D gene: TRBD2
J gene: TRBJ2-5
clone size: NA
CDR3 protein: CASSQAIAGGQETQYF
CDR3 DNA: TGTGCCAGCAGCCAAGCAATAGCGGGGGGGCAAGAGACCCAGTACTTC

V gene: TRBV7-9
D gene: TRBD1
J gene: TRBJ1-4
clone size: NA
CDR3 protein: CASSPNRGGGEKLFF
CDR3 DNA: TGTGCCAGCAGCCCCAACAGGGGTGGGGGTGAAAAACTGTTTTTT

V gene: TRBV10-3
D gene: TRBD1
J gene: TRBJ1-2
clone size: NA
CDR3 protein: CAITDLPRTGGNYGYTF
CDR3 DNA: TGTGCCATCACCGACCTACCTCGGACAGGGGGCAACTATGGCTACACCTTC

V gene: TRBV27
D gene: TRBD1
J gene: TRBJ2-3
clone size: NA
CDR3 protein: CASNPGAGGDTQYF
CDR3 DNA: TGTGCCAGCAACCCAGGGGCAGGGGGTGATACGCAGTATTTT

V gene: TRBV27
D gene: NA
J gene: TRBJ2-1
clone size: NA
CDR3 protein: CASSLFGGSSYNEQFF
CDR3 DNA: TGTGCCAGCAGTTTATTTGGCGGAAGCTCCTACAATGAGCAGTTCTTC

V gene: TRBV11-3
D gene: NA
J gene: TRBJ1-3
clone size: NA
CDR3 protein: CASSTTGASGNTIYF
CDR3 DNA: TGTGCCAGCAGCACAACGGGAGCCTCTGGAAACACCATATATTTT

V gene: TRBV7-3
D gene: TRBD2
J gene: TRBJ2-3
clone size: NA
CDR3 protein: CASSLSFGLAGVGDTQYF
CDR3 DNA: TGTGCCAGCAGCTTAAGCTTTGGACTAGCGGGAGTTGGAGATACGCAGTATTTT

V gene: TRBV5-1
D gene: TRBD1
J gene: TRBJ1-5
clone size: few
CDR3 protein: CASSLATGGNQPQHF
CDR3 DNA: TGCGCCAGCAGCTTGGCCACAGGGGGGAATCAGCCCCAGCATTTT

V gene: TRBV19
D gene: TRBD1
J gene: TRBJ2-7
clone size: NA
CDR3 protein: CASRGDRPGPYEQYF
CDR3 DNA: TGTGCCAGTAGGGGGGACAGGCCGGGGCCCTACGAGCAGTACTTC

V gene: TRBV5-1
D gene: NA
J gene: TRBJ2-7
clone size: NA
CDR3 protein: CASSLVAGRDWAYEQYF
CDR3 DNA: TGCGCCAGCAGCTTGGTTGCAGGACGGGACTGGGCCTACGAGCAGTACTTC

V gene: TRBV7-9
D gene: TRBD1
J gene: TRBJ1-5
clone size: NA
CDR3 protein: CASSLTGASNQPQHF
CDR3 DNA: TGTGCCAGCAGCTTAACAGGGGCGAGCAATCAGCCCCAGCATTTT

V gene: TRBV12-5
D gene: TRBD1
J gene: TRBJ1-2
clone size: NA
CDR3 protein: CASGLVPMGRQGDHINYGYTF
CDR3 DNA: TGTGCTAGTGGTTTGGTACCTATGGGTCGACAGGGGGACCATATTAACTATGGCTACACCTTC